The clone carrying this T cell receptor (beta chain) has a single count. CDR3 length: 15 amino acids. V dropped 1 base and J dropped 4; count of bases not matched to a gene: 5. Germline lookup yields CDR1 SGHAT and CDR2 FQNNGV. This sample is drawn from a study of blood T cells in healthy people across ages. Through a sample-barcoded 5' primer and a J-beta primer mix, a second PCR was run for roughly 6 to 12 cycles. TCRdb reprocessed the 5' RACE reads with MiXCR, giving one entry per CDR3 protein. In the table there are roughly 800,000 distinct CDR3 sequences, nearly 60% of which are singletons. This clonotype was obtained from a young man in good health. The chain is built from TRBV11-2 and TRBJ2-3; 7 bases are shared with TRBD2. The sample was blood. The CDR3: CASSLGGSSSDTQYF. The CDR3 DNA sequence: TGTGCCAGCAGCTTAGGCGGGAGTTCTTCAGATACGCAGTATTTT.